These T cell receptor beta chains were read from a single sample in a study of cytomegalovirus exposure and HLA in healthy donors. Profiled with immunoSEQ multiplex PCR; TCRdb holds only in-frame clones, not every one. The table includes about 130,000 clones, roughly 78% detected once. The sample was PBMCs. The receptors shown here come from a man aged 30-40 years in good health and CMV-seronegative. CDR3s include the opening cysteine and the closing phenylalanine or tryptophan. A D gene is named only where the DNA matches it firmly. The listing skips clone size in some rows; elsewhere it reads once, few, many or a size class.

V	D	J	size	length	CDR3	DNA
TRBV5-6	TRBD1	TRBJ2-3	.	16	CASSLPGQGLTDTQYF	TGTGCCAGCAGCCTACCGGGACAGGGGTTGACAGATACGCAGTATTTT
TRBV2	TRBD2	TRBJ2-7	.	14	CASRVAGGPNEQYF	TGTGCCAGCAGGGTAGCGGGGGGGCCGAACGAGCAGTACTTC
TRBV27	TRBD2	TRBJ2-1	few	15	CASSELAGGRYEQFF	TGTGCCAGCAGTGAACTAGCGGGGGGGCGGTATGAGCAGTTCTTC
TRBV29-1	.	TRBJ2-1	.	13	CSVSGGRVNEQFF	TGCAGCGTATCGGGGGGCCGGGTCAATGAGCAGTTCTTC
TRBV27	.	TRBJ1-6	.	19	CASSLDRTLEYSYNSPLHF	TGTGCCAGCAGTCTCGACAGGACCCTAGAATACTCCTATAATTCACCCCTCCACTTT
TRBV10-1	TRBD1	TRBJ2-7	.	12	CASQTGGHEQYF	TGCGCCAGCCAGACAGGGGGCCACGAGCAGTACTTC
TRBV7-9	.	TRBJ1-2	.	15	CSSSSRQFANYGYTF	TGTTCCAGCAGTTCCCGACAGTTCGCTAACTATGGCTACACCTTC
TRBV4-1	.	TRBJ1-1	few	14	CASSQGEVYTEAFF	TGCGCCAGCAGCCAAGGGGAGGTGTACACTGAAGCTTTCTTT
TRBV7-6	.	TRBJ1-1	.	16	CASSLSAGFLNTEAFF	TGTGCCAGCAGCTTAAGTGCAGGGTTCCTGAACACTGAAGCTTTCTTC
TRBV28	.	TRBJ2-1	.	17	CASTPVSGVSSYNEQFF	TGTGCCAGCACCCCCGTTAGCGGAGTGAGCTCCTACAATGAGCAGTTCTTC
TRBV2	TRBD1	TRBJ2-2	.	15	CASSEGQANTGELFF	TGTGCCAGCAGCGAGGGACAGGCGAACACCGGGGAGCTGTTTTTT